Listed below are T cell receptor beta chains from one sample, sequenced in a study of T cell repertoires in aging, cancer and after chemotherapy. TCRdb analysed the multiplex PCR reads with MiXCR anew, one entry per CDR3 protein. The table records 2,000 to 2,500 distinct CDR3 sequences, 20% to 30% of them present only once. Sequenced input: blood. These receptors were taken from a human donor with a solid tumor. The CDR3 runs from the conserved cysteine through the conserved F or W. Fields, in order: V gene, J gene, D gene, clone size, CDR3 protein, CDR3 DNA. A D gene is named only where the DNA matches it firmly. Clone size is given for some rows only: seen once, a few or many times, or a class if the clone is expanded.

V: TRBV20-1; J: TRBJ2-1; D: -; size: -; CDR3: CSAPTSNNEQFF; DNA: TGCAGTGCCCCCACTAGCAACAATGAGCAGTTCTTC
V: TRBV4-3; J: TRBJ2-1; D: TRBD2; size: few; CDR3: CASSQDHLASGGDGQFF; DNA: TGCGCCAGCAGCCAAGATCATTTAGCTAGCGGGGGGGACGGGCAGTTCTTC
V: TRBV2; J: TRBJ2-2; D: TRBD1; size: few; CDR3: CASRTGGDTGELFF; DNA: TGTGCCAGCAGGACAGGGGGGGACACCGGGGAGCTGTTTTTT
V: TRBV6-5; J: TRBJ1-4; D: -; size: medium-sized; CDR3: CASSPTPLEEKLFF; DNA: TGTGCCAGCAGTCCCACACCCCTGGAAGAAAAACTGTTTTTT
V: TRBV11-2; J: TRBJ1-1; D: TRBD1; size: -; CDR3: CASSVIGTVNTEAFF; DNA: TGTGCCAGCAGCGTCATCGGGACAGTGAACACTGAAGCTTTCTTT
V: TRBV19; J: TRBJ2-5; D: -; size: large; CDR3: CASSSGLAETQYF; DNA: TGTGCCAGTAGTAGCGGCCTAGCGGAGACCCAGTACTTC
V: TRBV7-9; J: TRBJ2-6; D: -; size: medium-sized; CDR3: CASSPLSGANVLTF; DNA: TGTGCCAGCAGCCCTCTCTCTGGGGCCAACGTCCTGACTTTC
V: TRBV19; J: TRBJ2-1; D: -; size: medium-sized; CDR3: CASRFRFLKKDEQFF; DNA: TGTGCCAGTAGATTTAGGTTTTTGAAGAAGGATGAGCAGTTCTTC
V: TRBV19; J: TRBJ1-2; D: TRBD1; size: once; CDR3: CASSSPGQRYGYTF; DNA: TGTGCCAGTAGTAGCCCGGGACAGCGCTATGGCTACACCTTC
V: TRBV19; J: TRBJ1-5; D: -; size: medium-sized; CDR3: CASSIDSGYYQPQHF; DNA: TGTGCCAGTAGTATAGATTCAGGGTATTACCAGCCCCAGCATTTT
V: TRBV6-2/TRBV6-3; J: TRBJ2-5; D: -; size: medium-sized; CDR3: CASSYEVGAAQYF; DNA: TGTGCCAGCAGTTACGAGGTGGGGGCCGCCCAGTACTTC
V: TRBV6-5; J: TRBJ1-2; D: -; size: medium-sized; CDR3: CASTQGKSYGYTF; DNA: TGTGCCAGCACCCAAGGAAAGAGCTATGGCTACACCTTC
V: TRBV4-3; J: TRBJ2-3; D: -; size: few; CDR3: CASSQDRQGVSNTQYF; DNA: TGCGCCAGCAGCCAAGATCGCCAGGGTGTAAGTAATACGCAGTATTTT
V: TRBV19; J: TRBJ2-3; D: -; size: large; CDR3: CASSISPGTDTQYF; DNA: TGTGCCAGTAGTATTTCGCCTGGCACAGATACGCAGTATTTT
V: TRBV7-6; J: TRBJ2-1; D: TRBD2; size: -; CDR3: CASSLELAGVNEQFF; DNA: TGTGCCAGCAGCTTAGAACTAGCGGGGGTTAATGAGCAGTTCTTC
V: TRBV19; J: TRBJ2-1; D: -; size: large; CDR3: CASSLGSSYNEQFF; DNA: TGTGCCAGTAGCCTCGGGAGCTCCTACAATGAGCAGTTCTTC
V: TRBV11-2; J: TRBJ2-1; D: -; size: -; CDR3: CASSPLLLGFEQFF; DNA: TGTGCCAGCAGCCCTCTGTTACTGGGGTTTGAGCAGTTCTTC
V: TRBV7-9; J: TRBJ2-5; D: -; size: few; CDR3: CASSLVQDPQETQYF; DNA: TGTGCCAGCAGCTTAGTACAGGATCCCCAAGAGACCCAGTACTTC
V: TRBV19; J: TRBJ2-7; D: TRBD1; size: few; CDR3: CASSRTGTGPYEQYF; DNA: TGTGCCAGTTCCCGGACCGGGACAGGGCCTTACGAGCAGTACTTC
V: TRBV6-5; J: TRBJ2-7; D: TRBD1; size: -; CDR3: CASSPGTGVSYEQYF; DNA: TGTGCCAGCTCCCCAGGGACAGGGGTCTCTTACGAGCAGTACTTC
V: TRBV6-2/TRBV6-3; J: TRBJ2-3; D: -; size: -; CDR3: CASRGDTDTQYF; DNA: TGTGCCAGCAGAGGGGACACAGATACGCAGTATTTT
V: TRBV11-2; J: TRBJ2-3; D: TRBD2; size: -; CDR3: CASSPRTSGYTDTQYF; DNA: TGTGCCAGCAGCCCCCGGACTAGCGGGTATACAGATACGCAGTATTTT
V: TRBV18; J: TRBJ2-7; D: TRBD1; size: medium-sized; CDR3: CASSAIDRGHEQYF; DNA: TGTGCCAGCTCGGCGATCGACAGGGGCCACGAGCAGTACTTC
V: TRBV5-6; J: TRBJ1-5; D: TRBD1; size: few; CDR3: CASRAQGAGQPQHF; DNA: TGCGCCAGCAGGGCACAGGGGGCAGGACAGCCCCAGCATTTT
V: TRBV7-6; J: TRBJ2-2; D: -; size: medium-sized; CDR3: CASSSQQQGWGWDTGELFF; DNA: TGTGCCAGCAGCTCCCAGCAACAGGGATGGGGATGGGACACCGGGGAGCTGTTTTTT
V: TRBV12-3/TRBV12-4; J: TRBJ2-3; D: TRBD2; size: medium-sized; CDR3: CASSLTSGYTDTQYF; DNA: TGTGCCAGCAGCCTAACTAGCGGGTACACAGATACGCAGTATTTT
V: TRBV7-9; J: TRBJ1-6; D: TRBD1; size: few; CDR3: CASSLNQGAGDSPLHF; DNA: TGTGCCAGCAGCTTAAACCAGGGGGCCGGAGATTCACCCCTCCACTTT
V: TRBV29-1; J: TRBJ2-3; D: -; size: large; CDR3: CSVDRNTDTQYF; DNA: TGCAGCGTTGACAGGAACACAGATACGCAGTATTTT
V: TRBV15; J: TRBJ1-3; D: -; size: medium-sized; CDR3: CATSRARDGNTIYF; DNA: TGTGCCACCAGCAGAGCGAGGGATGGAAACACCATATATTTT
V: TRBV4-3; J: TRBJ2-3; D: -; size: -; CDR3: CASSQEEGTDTQYF; DNA: TGCGCCAGCAGCCAAGAGGAGGGCACAGATACGCAGTATTTT
V: TRBV7-2; J: TRBJ2-3; D: -; size: few; CDR3: CASSLLGRNTDTQYF; DNA: TGTGCCAGCAGCTTACTGGGTCGCAACACAGATACGCAGTATTTT
V: TRBV24-1; J: TRBJ2-5; D: -; size: -; CDR3: CATSVRGEGQETQYF; DNA: TGTGCCACCAGTGTAAGGGGAGAAGGGCAAGAGACCCAGTACTTC
V: TRBV20-1; J: TRBJ2-7; D: TRBD2; size: few; CDR3: CSASGLAGGLSPYEQYF; DNA: TGCAGTGCTAGTGGGCTAGCGGGGGGTTTATCCCCCTACGAGCAGTACTTC
V: TRBV12-3/TRBV12-4; J: TRBJ1-1; D: TRBD1; size: medium-sized; CDR3: CASSLSGTVTAFF; DNA: TGTGCCAGCAGTTTGTCCGGGACAGTGACAGCTTTCTTT
V: TRBV14; J: TRBJ1-6; D: -; size: -; CDR3: CASSPPGSSYNSPLHF; DNA: TGTGCCAGCAGCCCACCCGGGAGCTCCTATAATTCACCCCTCCACTTT
V: TRBV5-4; J: TRBJ2-7; D: -; size: medium-sized; CDR3: CASSLDGSGGEQYF; DNA: TGTGCCAGCAGCTTGGATGGGTCCGGGGGCGAGCAGTACTTC